This is a list of T cell receptor beta chains from one sample in a study of radiotherapy plus CTLA-4 blockade in lung cancer. Sequencing used immunoSEQ multiplex PCR; TCRdb keeps in-frame clones, though not all of them. The sample includes tens of thousands of clones, less than 85% of them seen just once. The material sequenced was peripheral blood, taken from a patient treated with radiotherapy plus ipilimumab. These receptors came from a human donor with non-small cell lung cancer who had a complete response to radiotherapy plus ipilimumab. The CDR3 runs from the conserved cysteine through the conserved F or W. The D gene is left open where the match is weak. The size of a clone is reported for some rows only, either as once, few or many, or as a class for expanded clones.

j_call d_call v_call clone_size cdr3_aa cdr3_nt
TRBJ1-2 NA TRBV6-1 NA CASTSRQNGYTF TGTGCCAGCACCTCCAGACAGAATGGCTACACCTTC
TRBJ2-1 NA TRBV29-1 NA CSVEPSRTTNYNEQFF TGCAGCGTTGAACCCAGTAGGACTACTAACTACAATGAGCAGTTCTTC
TRBJ1-2 TRBD1 TRBV19 NA CASSPQGQGTHYGYTF TGTGCCAGTAGTCCTCAGGGACAGGGGACCCACTATGGCTACACCTTC
TRBJ1-2 TRBD1 TRBV29-1 NA CSVQQGAREGYTF TGCAGCGTCCAACAGGGGGCGCGGGAAGGCTACACCTTC
TRBJ2-7 NA TRBV4-1 NA CASSNLAGTSFPQYF TGCGCCAGCAGCAACCTAGCTGGGACTTCCTTCCCCCAGTACTTC
TRBJ2-7 NA TRBV6-4 NA CASPTLPGWGRTYEQYF TGTGCCAGTCCTACACTCCCGGGGTGGGGTCGGACCTACGAGCAGTACTTC
TRBJ1-1 TRBD1 TRBV27 NA CASSFWAGGRNTEAFF TGTGCCAGCAGTTTTTGGGCAGGGGGTCGTAACACTGAAGCTTTCTTT
TRBJ1-1 NA TRBV28 NA CASSFPETGRRPEAFF TGTGCCAGCAGTTTTCCGGAGACAGGACGCCGACCTGAAGCTTTCTTT
TRBJ2-3 TRBD2 TRBV2 NA CASTSGASTDTQYF TGTGCCAGTACTAGCGGGGCTAGCACAGATACGCAGTATTTT
TRBJ1-5 NA TRBV9 NA CASSAQGSGQPQHF TGTGCCAGCAGCGCCCAGGGGAGCGGTCAGCCCCAGCATTTT
TRBJ1-6 NA TRBV5-6 NA CASSLQGPRNSPLHF TGTGCCAGCAGCTTACAGGGCCCTCGTAATTCACCCCTCCACTTT
TRBJ2-2 NA TRBV5-6 few CASRTRLLSAGELFF TGTGCCAGCAGGACTCGTCTTCTATCGGCCGGGGAGCTGTTTTTT
TRBJ1-6 NA TRBV19 NA CASSTSQGNNSPLHF TGTGCCAGTAGTACGTCACAGGGAAATAATTCACCCCTCCACTTT
TRBJ1-2 NA TRBV6-5 once CASSYSTGIYGYTF TGTGCCAGCAGTTACTCTACAGGGATCTATGGCTACACCTTC
TRBJ2-1 TRBD1 TRBV10-1 NA CASSESDRGQFF TGCGCCAGCAGTGAGTCGGACAGGGGGCAGTTCTTC
TRBJ2-2 TRBD2 TRBV5-1 NA CASSLGTSGTNGELFF TGCGCCAGCAGCTTGGGGACTAGCGGGACAAACGGGGAGCTGTTTTTT
TRBJ2-5 NA TRBV7-6 NA CASSAGAGETQYF TGTGCCAGCAGCGCAGGGGCAGGGGAGACCCAGTACTTC
TRBJ1-5 NA TRBV12-5 few CASGGGSPNQPQHF TGTGCTAGTGGGGGGGGTAGCCCCAATCAGCCCCAGCATTTT
TRBJ1-2 NA TRBV27 NA CASSFRGNYGYTF TGTGCCAGCAGTTTCCGGGGGAACTATGGCTACACCTTC
TRBJ1-5 TRBD1 TRBV7-8 once CASSLLSTGYNQPQHF TGTGCCAGCAGCTTATTATCGACAGGGTACAATCAGCCCCAGCATTTT
TRBJ1-5 NA TRBV18 NA CASSLQGGQPQHF TGTGCCAGCTCACTCCAGGGAGGCCAGCCCCAGCATTTT
TRBJ2-2 NA TRBV27 NA CASSWYKAVGGGELFF TGTGCCAGCAGTTGGTACAAAGCGGTCGGGGGCGGGGAGCTGTTTTTT
TRBJ1-2 NA TRBV10-3 NA CATGGVGIGADYTF TGTGCCACCGGCGGGGTAGGGATTGGAGCCGACTACACCTTC
TRBJ2-1 NA TRBV7-2 NA CASSIGGGFSYNEQFF TGTGCCAGCAGCATAGGGGGGGGGTTCTCCTACAATGAGCAGTTCTTC
TRBJ1-4 TRBD1 TRBV7-2 once CASSLTGDKLFF TGTGCCAGCAGCTTAACAGGGGACAAACTGTTTTTT
TRBJ2-3 TRBD2 TRBV27 NA CASSPRLAGEATDTQYF TGTGCCAGCAGTCCCCGACTAGCGGGAGAAGCGACAGATACGCAGTATTTT
TRBJ2-1 NA TRBV7-9 once CATSGLFAEQFF TGTGCCACCTCGGGACTGTTCGCTGAGCAGTTCTTC
TRBJ1-1 NA TRBV29-1 NA CSVAALSEAFF TGCAGCGTTGCCGCACTGTCTGAAGCTTTCTTT
TRBJ2-1 NA TRBV7-9 NA CASSLSGNNEQFF TGTGCCAGCAGCTTAAGCGGCAACAATGAGCAGTTCTTC
TRBJ1-5 TRBD1 TRBV29-1 NA CSASTGNHQPQHF TGCAGCGCTTCGACAGGGAATCATCAGCCCCAGCATTTT
TRBJ1-1 NA TRBV7-2 NA CASSLGLTGNTEAFF TGTGCCAGCAGCTTAGGGCTTACAGGCAACACTGAAGCTTTCTTT
TRBJ2-2 TRBD1 TRBV19 NA CASSPQTGGTGELFF TGTGCCAGTAGTCCCCAGACAGGGGGCACCGGGGAGCTGTTTTTT
TRBJ1-6 NA TRBV7-6 NA CASSVGTGTNNSPLHF TGTGCCAGCAGCGTCGGAACCGGGACAAATAATTCACCCCTCCACTTT
TRBJ2-7 NA TRBV20-1 NA CSARTGNEQYF TGCAGTGCCAGAACGGGAAACGAGCAGTACTTC
TRBJ1-6 NA TRBV19 NA CASTLGQPNSPLHF TGTGCCAGTACCTTGGGGCAGCCAAATTCACCCCTCCACTTT
TRBJ1-1 NA TRBV30 once CAWSFQRNEAFF TGTGCCTGGAGTTTTCAGCGTAATGAAGCTTTCTTT
TRBJ2-2 NA TRBV7-7 NA CASSPQGPPTGELFF TGTGCTAGCAGCCCTCAGGGGCCTCCCACCGGGGAGCTGTTTTTT
TRBJ1-4 TRBD1 TRBV19 NA CASSIRGLREKLFF TGTGCCAGTAGTATCAGGGGGCTCCGGGAAAAACTGTTTTTT
TRBJ1-2 TRBD1 TRBV7-9 NA CASSASQGGRGHGYTF TGTGCCAGCAGCGCCTCCCAGGGGGGTAGGGGGCATGGCTACACCTTC
TRBJ1-5 TRBD1 TRBV4-3 NA CASSQGQGSNQPQHF TGCGCCAGCAGCCAAGGACAGGGGAGCAATCAGCCCCAGCATTTT
TRBJ2-7 TRBD1 TRBV9 NA CASSPTGGYEQYF TGTGCCAGCAGCCCGACAGGGGGCTACGAGCAGTACTTC
TRBJ1-1 TRBD1 TRBV19 few CASSSGQVNTEAFF TGTGCCAGTAGTAGTGGACAGGTTAACACTGAAGCTTTCTTT
TRBJ1-6 NA TRBV9 NA CASSVSPDGGGSPLHF TGTGCCAGCAGCGTATCACCTGACGGGGGGGGATCACCCCTCCACTTT
TRBJ1-2 NA TRBV5-4 once CASTSGYYGYTF TGTGCCAGCACCTCAGGCTACTATGGCTACACCTTC
TRBJ2-1 NA TRBV25-1 NA CASSLIGGSYNEQFF TGTGCCAGCTCACTTATCGGGGGATCCTACAATGAGCAGTTCTTC
TRBJ1-5 NA TRBV6-5 NA CASSYGPGSGQPQHF TGTGCCAGCAGTTACGGTCCGGGGAGTGGGCAGCCCCAGCATTTT
TRBJ2-5 NA TRBV7-2 NA CASSFSGKETQYF TGTGCCAGCAGCTTCTCTGGCAAAGAGACCCAGTACTTC
TRBJ1-2 NA TRBV7-2 few CASSFSGGRADGYTF TGTGCCAGCAGCTTTTCGGGGGGCAGGGCGGATGGCTACACCTTC
TRBJ1-6 NA TRBV7-9 NA CASSSTSNSPLHF TGTGCCAGCAGCTCTACCTCTAATTCACCCCTCCACTTT
TRBJ1-2 NA TRBV30 NA CAWSLQTGGYTF TGTGCCTGGAGTCTCCAGACAGGTGGCTACACCTTC
TRBJ1-1 NA TRBV7-9 NA CASSPERVITEAFF TGTGCCAGCAGCCCCGAACGGGTTATCACTGAAGCTTTCTTT
TRBJ1-1 TRBD1 TRBV6-6 once CASRNRGVNTEAFF TGTGCCAGCAGAAACAGGGGCGTGAACACTGAAGCTTTCTTT
TRBJ2-2 NA TRBV30 NA CAWMAVRGGELFF TGTGCCTGGATGGCAGTCCGGGGCGGGGAGCTGTTTTTT
TRBJ1-5 TRBD1 TRBV4-1 few CASSLSDRGNQPQHF TGCGCCAGCAGCCTTTCGGACAGGGGTAATCAGCCCCAGCATTTT
TRBJ2-5 NA TRBV7-2 NA CATGRELQETQYF TGTGCCACCGGACGGGAACTCCAAGAGACCCAGTACTTC
TRBJ1-4 NA TRBV10-3 NA CAISDGRGREKLFF TGTGCCATCAGTGACGGGAGGGGAAGAGAAAAACTGTTTTTT
TRBJ1-3 TRBD1 TRBV6-5 NA CASSYLTTGVGNTIYF TGTGCCAGCAGTTACCTTACGACAGGGGTCGGAAACACCATATATTTT
TRBJ2-1 TRBD2 TRBV5-4 NA CASSMGLAGYNEQFF TGTGCCAGCAGCATGGGACTAGCGGGATACAATGAGCAGTTCTTC
TRBJ1-5 TRBD1 TRBV6-5 once CASSYDRGGNQPQHF TGTGCCAGCAGTTACGACAGGGGGGGCAATCAGCCCCAGCATTTT
TRBJ2-7 NA TRBV7-6 NA CASSFGADTYEQYF TGTGCCAGCAGCTTCGGCGCCGACACCTACGAGCAGTACTTC